This T cell receptor (beta chain) was documented in a study of cytomegalovirus exposure and HLA in healthy donors (dated by TCRdb to the late 2010s). Study-wide context: According to a later analysis, the 120 or so validation repertoires were produced on the same platform as the 666 repertoires of the first cohort. To predict cytomegalovirus infection status, the study combined high-throughput TCR immunosequencing, statistical association of individual TCRs with disease status, and machine learning. The aim of the study was to test whether cataloging public T cell receptors could identify signatures of past pathogen exposure. A separate validation cohort of approximately 120 different subjects was used in addition to the roughly 700-subject first cohort. What the work shows at the level of the full study, not this receptor alone: In the study, 164 TCR beta chains were listed as associated with cytomegalovirus. A later analysis lacked HLA typing for the validation cohort, so it scored co-occurrence in that cohort across all 120 or so repertoires. Most TCR sequences were observed very rarely across donors, whereas some public TCRs were present in many individuals. In vitro tests confirmed that a few of the cytomegalovirus-associated TCR beta chains recognize cytomegalovirus antigens. In both the original and validation cohorts, the classifier was reported to diagnose cytomegalovirus status with high specificity and sensitivity. It was suggested by the authors that the approach could potentially be generalized to other disease states and immunological phenotypes. A later analysis found that TCRs clustered in the first cohort also tended to co-occur in the roughly 120 validation repertoires, with 94% of cluster scores above 0.

The trim is 5 bases for V and 5 bases for J, with a gap of 16 bases between the germline ends. Counted from cysteine to phenylalanine, this CDR3 has 14 amino acids. Just CDR3 DNA is preserved here, 42 bases in frame from base 1. The germline V gene (reference sequence) yields SGHNT for CDR1 and YYREEE for CDR2. Library prep was done by the immunoSEQ multiplex PCR assay. The authors' pipeline ran thus. To diagnose cytomegalovirus status from the catalog of TCR beta chain sequences, a statistical classification framework was built. What TCRdb holds here is the immuneACCESS table cut down to in-frame rearrangements. Part of the clones is not present; checked against another copy, under half of the missing clones reflect an unresolved V gene, and the others are unexplained. The V and J calls and clone size come from that table; D and trimming were worked out from the DNA. This sample comprises fewer than 85,000 clones, roughly 92% of them detected only once. Around 0.65% of the sample is held by the ten biggest clonotypes.

The sample holds one count of this clone. Its antigen is not yet known. Base qualities were left out, and no much larger clone turns up one base away. Separate from the roughly 700-subject first cohort, the validation cohort of around 130 subjects was the group to which the donors belonged. The specimen was PBMCs. The chain employs TRBV5-4 and TRBJ1-2; TRBD1 is perhaps the D gene, given 6 matching bases. The clonotype comes from a woman aged 18-35 years in good health and CMV-seronegative. CDR3 loop: CASSQGQGGYGYTF. The nucleotide sequence reads TGTGCCAGCAGTCAAGGACAAGGGGGTTATGGCTACACCTTC.